The present TCR beta chain was sequenced within a study of T cell responses to AZD1222 COVID-19 vaccine. Study outcomes and limitations: Vaccine-associated CD4 TCRs spanned spike, dominant at 160-218 and 743-854. Females outnumbered males among donors, who were mostly white British; clonal diversity was possibly underestimated. The breadth and depth of Spike-specific TCRs increased once two AZD1222 doses had been given.

On this clone: Its antigen remains unknown.

The repertoire was sequenced with immunoSEQ multiplex PCR; TCRdb's copy has only in-frame clones and lacks some. This table holds 150,000 or so clones, 80% to 90% found once. The length of the CDR3 is 15 residues. Germline CDR1 SGHKS, CDR2 YYEKEE (reference sequence). Trimming cost V 0 bases and J 2 bases, with 12 bases left between them. The chain has TRBV5-5 and TRBJ2-7; weak D call: TRBD1 (5 bases). This material consisted of peripheral blood, taken on day 0 of AZD1222 vaccination. This receptor was identified in an adult in good health. This chain's CDR3 is CASSLGPGFTYEQYF. The CDR3 region has the DNA TGTGCCAGCAGCTTGGGCCCAGGGTTTACCTACGAGCAGTACTTC.